One sample yielded the 5 T cell receptor beta chains listed below, sequenced in a study of radiation and T cells in renal cell carcinoma (dated by TCRdb to about 2020). Libraries came from the immunoSEQ multiplex PCR assay. TCRdb took this table from immuneACCESS and kept in-frame rearrangements with V and J called. Such tables lack part of the clones; where checked against another copy, unresolved V genes explain under half of the gap, and the rest is unexplained. This sample holds about 78,000 clones; about 89% were observed only once. More than 4.5% of the sample goes to the ten largest clones. Sample time point, as interpreted from the label and publication: blood 4 weeks post-SBRT, at nephrectomy. The treatment or condition label here, explained by the study, means: 15 Gy SBRT to primary tumor, nephrectomy 4 weeks later. Sequenced here: blood, sampled from a patient whose treatment included radiotherapy and nephrectomy. The receptor source for this set is a woman in her sixties or seventies with renal cell carcinoma.

The chain carries TRBV9 and TRBJ1-6; D perhaps matches TRBD1 (5 bases). CDR3 length: 13 amino acids. Trimming pared 4 bases from V and 10 bases from J, leaving 12 bases between. The V gene's germline CDR1 is SGDLS and CDR2 YYNGEE. The CDR3 here is CASSPAGNSPLHF. In DNA form, the CDR3 reads TGTGCCAGCAGCCCAGCAGGGAACTCACCCCTCCACTTT.

The chain joins TRBV7-6 to TRBJ2-1; D is unresolved. Deletions cut 1 base from V and 6 bases from J, with 7 bases between. This CDR3 has 13 amino acids. Germline-derived CDR1 and CDR2 are SGHVS and FNYEAQ. The CDR3 spells CASSLGPLNEQFF. As DNA, the CDR3 is TGTGCCAGCAGCTTAGGACCTCTCAATGAGCAGTTCTTC.

J is TRBJ2-5 and V is TRBV6-1, with 8 bases aligning to TRBD1. The assigned J gene may be wrong: the sequence end matches TRBJ2-7 better. The length of the CDR3 is 15 residues. The germline gives CDR1 MNHNS, CDR2 SASEGT. The DNA for the CDR3 is TGTGCCAGCAGTGAAGCGCCACAGGGGGCCTACGAGCAGTACTTC. Encoded protein: CASSEAPQGAYEQYF.

The J gene is TRBJ1-6, the V gene TRBV5-1; D is unresolved. The germline V gene encodes CDR1 SGHRS and CDR2 YFSETQ. Trimming removed 0 bases from V and 7 bases from J, with 5 bases in between. The CDR3 spans 13 residues. CDR3 amino acids: CASSLEGNSPLHF. The CDR3 nucleotides read TGCGCCAGCAGCTTGGAGGGAAATTCACCCCTCCACTTT.

The V gene is TRBV5-4, the J gene TRBJ2-4; possibly TRBD1 for D (7 bases). The CDR3 length is 16 residues. V was shortened by 4 bases and J by 0 bases, with 14 bases between the two germline ends. The V gene's germline CDR1 is SGHNT and CDR2 YYREEE (reference sequence). CDR3 DNA: TGTGCCAGCAGCAAGGCAGGGGGGCTAGCCAAAAACATTCAGTACTTC. Its translation is CASSKAGGLAKNIQYF.